Listed below are T cell receptor beta chains from one sample, sequenced in a study of T cell responses to AZD1222 COVID-19 vaccine. The data were produced by immunoSEQ multiplex PCR, yet TCRdb's version contains in-frame clones alone and is incomplete. The data show 150,000 to 200,000 clones, 85% to 95% seen once. Sequenced material: peripheral blood, taken on day 0 of AZD1222 vaccination. All receptors derive from an adult in good health. Both conserved end residues are part of each CDR3. The D gene is left open where the match is weak. Some rows mark clone size as missing; the rest say once, few, many or name a class of expanded clone.

TRBV3-1/TRBV3-2	-	TRBJ2-7	-	TGTGCCAGCAGCCCCATACTTCAGGGAGGGGGGAGGCAGTACTTC	CASSPILQGGGRQYF
TRBV28	-	TRBJ2-2	-	TGTGCCAGCAGTTTAGGGGTTCCCGGGGAGCTGTTTTTT	CASSLGVPGELFF
TRBV2	TRBD1	TRBJ2-7	-	TGTGCCAGCAGCGACCCAACCGGGACAGGGGGCCATCGCGAGCAGTACTTC	CASSDPTGTGGHREQYF
TRBV19	-	TRBJ2-1	-	TGTGCCACCACCCCCGGAGAGCGGCCTCTCAATGAGCAGTTCTTC	CATTPGERPLNEQFF
TRBV7-9	TRBD1	TRBJ1-2	-	TGTGCCAGCAGCCCGCACAGGGGCACCAACCGGGATGGCTACACCTTC	CASSPHRGTNRDGYTF
TRBV10-3	-	TRBJ1-4	-	TGTGCCATCAGCGCTTCGGAGCATGAAAAACTGTTTTTT	CAISASEHEKLFF
TRBV5-1	TRBD1	TRBJ2-5	once	TGCGCCAGCAGCTGGGACAGGGGAACCCAAGAGACCCAGTACTTC	CASSWDRGTQETQYF
TRBV5-8	-	TRBJ2-7	once	TGTGCCAGCAGCGTAGGGACCCCTCAAGAGCAGTACTTC	CASSVGTPQEQYF
TRBV15	-	TRBJ2-7	-	TGTGCCACCAGCAGAGATGTGCCCACGGGACACTCCTACGAGCAGTACTTC	CATSRDVPTGHSYEQYF
TRBV30	-	TRBJ2-3	once	TGTGCCTGGGAAGGCAAAGGGATATCAGCAGATACGCAGTATTTT	CAWEGKGISADTQYF
TRBV6-2/TRBV6-3	-	TRBJ2-2	-	TGTGCCAGCAGCCAATCCGGGACGCTCTTCGGGAACACCGGGGAGCTGTTTTTT	CASSQSGTLFGNTGELFF
TRBV6-1	TRBD2	TRBJ2-7	-	TGTGCCAGTGGGGTAGCGGGCGCCGAGCAGTACTTC	CASGVAGAEQYF
TRBV19	TRBD1	TRBJ1-4	-	TGTGCCAGTAGTATAGTTCGACAGGGGGCGAGGGAAAAACTGTTTTTT	CASSIVRQGAREKLFF
TRBV19	-	TRBJ1-1	-	TGTGCCAGTAGTATTACGCCGAACACTGAAGCTTTCTTT	CASSITPNTEAFF
TRBV18	-	TRBJ1-1	-	TGTGCCAGCTCACCAGCCGAGGGGGCTTTCTTT	CASSPAEGAFF
TRBV7-9	-	TRBJ2-7	-	TGTGCCAGCAGCATACCCGCAGTCTACGAGCAGTACTTC	CASSIPAVYEQYF
TRBV25-1	TRBD1	TRBJ1-5	-	TGTGCCAGCAGTGCGCTCAGGGGGCGCAAACCCCAGCATTTT	CASSALRGRKPQHF
TRBV7-9	TRBD1	TRBJ2-1	-	TGTGCCAGCACCCAGGGGGATGAGCAGTTCTTC	CASTQGDEQFF
TRBV27	TRBD2	TRBJ2-7	-	TGTGCCAGCAGTTTATCGACTAGCGGGAGGGTAATCAAGCAGTACTTC	CASSLSTSGRVIKQYF
TRBV6-5	-	TRBJ2-2	-	TGTGCCAGCAGTTACAGGGCCGGGGAGCTGTTTTTT	CASSYRAGELFF
TRBV6-5	TRBD2	TRBJ2-5	-	TGTGCCAGCAGTCCCCTAGCGGGGAACCAAGAGACCCAGTACTTC	CASSPLAGNQETQYF
TRBV28	TRBD2	TRBJ2-3	-	TGTGCCAGCAGTCTCTCTAGCGGAGACACCACAGATACGCAGTATTTT	CASSLSSGDTTDTQYF
TRBV28	TRBD1	TRBJ2-7	-	TGTGCCAGCAGCTCTCCTCCCGGGACAGGTGCCTACGAGCAGTACTTC	CASSSPPGTGAYEQYF
TRBV6-5	TRBD2	TRBJ2-5	-	TGTGCCAGCATCGGTTTAGCGGGAGGGGGAGAGATCCAGTACTTC	CASIGLAGGGEIQYF
TRBV30	TRBD1	TRBJ1-6	-	TGTGCCTGGACGGGACAGGGGAATTCACCCCTCCACTTT	CAWTGQGNSPLHF
TRBV27	TRBD1	TRBJ2-7	-	TGTGCCAGCAGTCGGGGGACAGGGCTCTACGAGCAGTACTTC	CASSRGTGLYEQYF
TRBV18	TRBD1	TRBJ1-3	-	TGTGCCAGCTCACCACGCCCGACGGGACAGGGCTCTGGAAACACCATATATTTT	CASSPRPTGQGSGNTIYF
TRBV7-8	TRBD1	TRBJ1-5	-	TGTGCCAGCAGCTTATACTCAGACAGGGGGAATCAGCCCCAGCATTTT	CASSLYSDRGNQPQHF
TRBV7-3	TRBD2	TRBJ2-1	-	TGTGCCAGCAGCTTAACTCCGGCCGGGACTACCTACAATGAGCAGTTCTTC	CASSLTPAGTTYNEQFF
TRBV28	TRBD1	TRBJ1-1	-	TGTGCCAGCAGTTTAGCGGGACAGATTGAAGCTTTCTTT	CASSLAGQIEAFF
TRBV10-1	TRBD1	TRBJ2-2	-	TGCGCCAGCCGATCTGTTACAGGGGAAACCGGGGAGCTGTTTTTT	CASRSVTGETGELFF
TRBV5-6	-	TRBJ1-1	-	TGTGCCAGCAGCTTGTCTGGGACTGAAGCTTTCTTT	CASSLSGTEAFF
TRBV5-1	-	TRBJ2-1	-	TGCGCCAGCAGCCCGGGACTCAGGAATGAGCAGTTCTTC	CASSPGLRNEQFF
TRBV14	TRBD1	TRBJ1-4	-	TGTGCCAGCAGCCAATTGGGACAGAGTAATGAAAAACTGTTTTTT	CASSQLGQSNEKLFF
TRBV7-8	-	TRBJ1-1	-	TGTGCCAGCAGCTCCACGACCTGGTCCACTGAAGCTTTCTTT	CASSSTTWSTEAFF
TRBV5-6	TRBD2	TRBJ2-7	once	TGTGCCAGCAGCTTGGTGGGACTAGCGGGAGGCCACTCCTACGAGCAGTACTTC	CASSLVGLAGGHSYEQYF
TRBV6-5	TRBD1	TRBJ1-2	few	TGTGCCAGCAGCCCGGGACAGGGGGTGGTCACCTTC	CASSPGQGVVTF
TRBV19	-	TRBJ1-4	-	TGTGCCAGTAGTATAGATCTCCCCCGGGCGGCTAATGAAAAACTGTTTTTT	CASSIDLPRAANEKLFF
TRBV30	-	TRBJ1-2	-	TGTGCCTGGAGTGAGGGGCAGCCAAACTATGGCTACACCTTC	CAWSEGQPNYGYTF
TRBV5-6	-	TRBJ1-5	-	TGTGCCAGCAGCTTGTGGCGCAATCAGCCCCAGCATTTT	CASSLWRNQPQHF
TRBV3-1/TRBV3-2	TRBD1	TRBJ2-7	-	TGTGCCAGCAGCCCGACAGGGGGCTACGAGCAGTACTTC	CASSPTGGYEQYF
TRBV7-2	-	TRBJ2-1	-	TGTGCCAGCAGTCGTCACCGGAACAATGAGCAGTTCTTC	CASSRHRNNEQFF
TRBV29-1	-	TRBJ2-7	-	TGCAGCGTTGAAGGTCATCGGAGGGGTCCCTACGAGCAGTACTTC	CSVEGHRRGPYEQYF
TRBV6-2/TRBV6-3	TRBD2	TRBJ2-7	-	TGTGCCAGCAGTGCACTCTCCGGGACTAGCGCCTACGAGCAGTACTTC	CASSALSGTSAYEQYF
TRBV28	-	TRBJ1-5	-	TGTGCCAGCAGTCTGCACTCGGGCGCCCGACATCAGCCCCAGCATTTT	CASSLHSGARHQPQHF
TRBV5-8	-	TRBJ1-2	-	TGTGCCAGCAGCTCTTTACAGGACCCTGGCTACACCTTC	CASSSLQDPGYTF
TRBV5-1	TRBD1	TRBJ2-4	-	TGCGCCAGCAGCTCCCCGGGACAGGGTGACATTCAGTACTTC	CASSSPGQGDIQYF
TRBV12-5	TRBD1	TRBJ1-1	-	TGTGCTAGTGGTTTGAGGACAGGGGGCCACACTGAAGCTTTCTTT	CASGLRTGGHTEAFF
TRBV27	-	TRBJ2-1	-	TGTGCCAGCAGTCCAGAGGCCTCCTACAATGAGCAGTTCTTC	CASSPEASYNEQFF
TRBV5-1	-	TRBJ2-3	-	TGCGCCAGCAGCTCGCGGCCACAGGGACCCAGCACAGATACGCAGTATTTT	CASSSRPQGPSTDTQYF